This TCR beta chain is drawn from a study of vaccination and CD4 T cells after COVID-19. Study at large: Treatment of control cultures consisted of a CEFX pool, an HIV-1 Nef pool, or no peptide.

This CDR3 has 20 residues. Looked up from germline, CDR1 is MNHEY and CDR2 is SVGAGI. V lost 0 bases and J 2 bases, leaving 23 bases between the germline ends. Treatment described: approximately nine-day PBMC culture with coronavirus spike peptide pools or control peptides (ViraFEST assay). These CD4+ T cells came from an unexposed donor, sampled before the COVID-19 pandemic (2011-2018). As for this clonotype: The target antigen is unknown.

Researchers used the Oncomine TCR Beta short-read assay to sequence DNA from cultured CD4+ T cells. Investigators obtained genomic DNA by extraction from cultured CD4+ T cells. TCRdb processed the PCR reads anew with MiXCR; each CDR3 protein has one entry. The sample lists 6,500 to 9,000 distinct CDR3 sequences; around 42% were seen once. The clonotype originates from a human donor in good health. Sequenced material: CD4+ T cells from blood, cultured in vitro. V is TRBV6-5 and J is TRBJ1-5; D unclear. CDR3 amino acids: CASSYSTFGRLTSGNQPQHF. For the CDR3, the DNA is TGTGCCAGCAGTTACTCCACTTTCGGACGCCTAACTTCGGGCAATCAGCCCCAGCATTTT.